The 17 T cell receptor beta chains below were found in one sample sequenced in a study of cytomegalovirus exposure and HLA in healthy donors. The protocol was immunoSEQ multiplex PCR, while the TCRdb copy is restricted to in-frame clones and leaves out a portion. The sample records about 97,000 clones, just under 95% being singletons. The sample consisted of PBMCs. Receptors originate from a woman under 30 in good health and CMV-seronegative.

The chain has TRBV20-1 and TRBJ2-7; a possible D gene is TRBD2 (5 bases). The CDR3 has 10 amino acids. The germline V gene encodes CDR1 DFQATT and CDR2 SNEGSKA (reference sequence). The V and J ends lost 6 bases and 3 bases respectively, with 6 bases between them. CDR3: CSAGDYEQYF. The CDR3 nucleotides read TGCAGTGCCGGGGACTACGAGCAGTACTTC.

The CDR3: CASSPVGTPSYNEQFF. For the CDR3, the DNA is TGTGCCAGCAGCCCCGTGGGGACACCCTCCTACAATGAGCAGTTCTTC. The chain uses TRBV9 and TRBJ2-1; D possibly corresponds to TRBD1 (6 bases). Between the trimmed V and J ends, which lost 4 bases and 0 bases, there was a span of 14 bases. Germline CDR1 reads SGDLS; CDR2 reads YYNGEE. This CDR3 comprises 16 residues.

The gene calls are TRBV18 and TRBJ1-2; a possible D gene is TRBD1 (5 bases). The CDR3 sequence is 13 residues long. V lost 6 bases, J lost 9 bases, and 17 bases lay in between. The V gene's germline CDR1 is KGHSH and CDR2 LQKENI. The CDR3 DNA reads as TGTGCCAGCTCGCTTCCGGGACTTAGTAGCTACACCTTC. This translates into CASSLPGLSSYTF.

The CDR3 region has the DNA TGCAGCGTTGAAGGGGAGGGGCTCCCTTACGAGCAGTACTTC. It codes for CSVEGEGLPYEQYF. The rearrangement uses TRBV29-1 and TRBJ2-7, with 7 positions matching TRBD2. V shed 1 base, J shed 4 bases, and the junction held 7 bases outside the gene matches. This CDR3 is 14 amino acids long. Germline V gene sequence: CDR1 SQVTM, CDR2 ANQGSEA.

The chain has TRBV11-3 and TRBJ2-7, with 9 bases fitting TRBD1. CDR1 SGHNT and CDR2 YENEEA come from the germline V gene. CDR3 size: 13 residues. The V and J ends lost 5 bases and 6 bases, in that order; junction bases with no gene match: 5. CDR3 DNA: TGTGCCAGCAGCCAAGGGACAGGGCCCGAGCAGTACTTC. This gives the protein CASSQGTGPEQYF.

The CDR3 reads CAISTVLGTSGRARTSYNEQFF. CDR3 nucleotides: TGTGCCATCAGTACGGTCTTAGGGACTAGCGGGAGGGCAAGGACGTCCTACAATGAGCAGTTCTTC. The V gene is TRBV10-3, the J gene TRBJ2-1; TRBD2 aligns across 16 bases. The CDR3 spans 22 residues. In germline, CDR1 is ENHRY, CDR2 SYGVKD. V gave up 5 bases and J gave up 1 base; unmatched junction bases: 17.

V is TRBV4-3 and J is TRBJ2-3; 9 bases line up with TRBD2. The CDR3 totals 16 residues. Germline lookup yields CDR1 LGHNA and CDR2 YSLEER. The J segment lost 4 bases and the V segment lost 0 bases, leaving 5 bases of the junction unmatched. CDR3 loop: CASSQDVAGGADTQYF. For the CDR3, the DNA is TGCGCCAGCAGCCAAGATGTCGCGGGGGGGGCAGATACGCAGTATTTT.

The V call is TRBV10-1, the J call TRBJ1-1; D might be TRBD1 (6 bases). Germline values: CDR1 WNHNN, CDR2 SYGVQD (reference sequence). CDR3 size: 12 residues. Trimming cost V 9 bases and J 6 bases, with 14 bases left between them. This chain's CDR3 is CASSKGDAEAFF. The CDR3 coding sequence is TGCGCCAGTAGTAAGGGGGATGCTGAAGCTTTCTTT.

The rearrangement uses TRBV4-1 and TRBJ2-1; TRBD2 might be the D (5 bases). The CDR3 is 16 residues long. Trimming removed 0 bases from V and 4 bases from J, with 13 bases in between. CDR1 MGHRA and CDR2 YSYEKL come from the germline V gene. CDR3 in amino acids: CASSQDRAGPYNEQFF. The CDR3 DNA is TGCGCCAGCAGCCAAGATCGGGCGGGCCCTTACAATGAGCAGTTCTTC.

The chain combines TRBV19 with TRBJ2-3; D gene unclear. Trimming removed 6 bases from V and 2 bases from J, with 9 bases in between. Germline lookup yields CDR1 LNHDA and CDR2 SQIVND (reference sequence). The CDR3 covers 13 residues. CDR3 in amino acids: CASRSATTDTQYF. CDR3 nucleotides: TGTGCCAGTAGGAGCGCGACCACAGATACGCAGTATTTT. Supplemented by reference TRBV19 and TRBJ2-3, the full variable domain reads DGGITQSPKYLFRKEGQNVTLSCEQNLNHDAMYWYRQDPGQGLRLIYYSQIVNDFQKGDIAEGYSVSREKKESFPLTVTSAQKNPTAFYLCASRSATTDTQYFGPGTRLTVL.

The rearrangement uses TRBV6-8 and TRBJ1-2, with TRBD1 as a possible D gene (5 bases). Per germline, CDR1 MNHGY and CDR2 SAAAGT. The CDR3 runs 18 residues. V lost 8 bases to trimming and J lost 4 bases, with 29 bases between them. The CDR3 sequence is CASPPGGSNPSPIYGYTF. Written as DNA, the CDR3 is TGTGCCAGCCCCCCGGGGGGGTCTAATCCGTCCCCTATCTATGGCTACACCTTC.

The chain employs TRBV13 and TRBJ1-2, with 7 bases that match TRBD1. CDR3 size: 15 residues. V was pared by 5 bases and J by 6 bases, with 12 bases of the junction left unmatched. Per the germline V gene, CDR1 is PRHDT and CDR2 is FYEKMQ (reference sequence). CDR3 DNA sequence: TGTGCCAGCAGCCCGGAGGACAGGAAGATCGATGGCTACACCTTC. Its translation is CASSPEDRKIDGYTF. Supplemented by reference TRBV13 and TRBJ1-2, the full variable domain reads AAGVIQSPRHLIKEKRETATLKCYPIPRHDTVYWYQQGPGQDPQFLISFYEKMQSDKGSIPDRFSAQQFSDYHSELNMSSLELGDSALYFCASSPEDRKIDGYTFGSGTRLTVV.

V usage is TRBV12-5 and J usage is TRBJ1-1; 7 bases match TRBD1. J gave up 1 base and V 4 bases, and 9 bases lay outside the gene matches. The CDR3 is 16 amino acids. The V gene's germline CDR1 is LGHNT and CDR2 FRNRAP. The CDR3 loop reads CASGSGQARKNTEAFF. The CDR3 DNA follows: TGTGCTAGTGGTTCCGGACAGGCTCGAAAGAACACTGAAGCTTTCTTT.

The chain couples TRBV7-9 to TRBJ2-3, with no clear D. Trimming took off 5 bases at V and 0 bases at J, with 9 bases between the two ends. The length of the CDR3 is 14 residues. CDR1 and CDR2 (germline): SEHNR, FQNEAQ (reference sequence). CDR3: CASSPPISTDTQYF. CDR3 DNA: TGTGCCAGCAGCCCTCCTATTAGCACAGATACGCAGTATTTT.

This clone came up once. The V gene is TRBV27, the J gene TRBJ2-1; no clear D. The CDR3 length is 13 residues. V was clipped by 5 bases and J by 6 bases, with 11 bases between them. Germline CDR1 is MNHEY and CDR2 is SMNVEV (reference sequence). CDR3 coding DNA: TGTGCCAGCAGTAGCCCGCTTGGCAATGAGCAGTTCTTC. As protein: CASSSPLGNEQFF.

The gene calls are TRBV19 and TRBJ2-1; TRBD1 agrees at 7 bases. The CDR3 contains 15 residues. Germline V gene sequence: CDR1 LNHDA, CDR2 SQIVND (reference sequence). V lost 4 bases to trimming and J lost 5 bases; unmatched junction nucleotides: 8. CDR3 bases: TGTGCCAGTAGTAATGACAGGGACCTTCACAATGAGCAGTTCTTC. Translating it yields CASSNDRDLHNEQFF.

The J gene is TRBJ1-5, the V gene TRBV2; TRBD1 might be the D (6 bases). The CDR3 is 14 amino acids. The germline V and J ends were trimmed by 5 bases and 2 bases, with 10 bases remaining between them. Germline values: CDR1 SNHLY, CDR2 FYNNEI. The CDR3 coding sequence is TGTGCCAGCAGTTTTGACAGGCGCAATCAGCCCCAGCATTTT. Translation gives CASSFDRRNQPQHF.